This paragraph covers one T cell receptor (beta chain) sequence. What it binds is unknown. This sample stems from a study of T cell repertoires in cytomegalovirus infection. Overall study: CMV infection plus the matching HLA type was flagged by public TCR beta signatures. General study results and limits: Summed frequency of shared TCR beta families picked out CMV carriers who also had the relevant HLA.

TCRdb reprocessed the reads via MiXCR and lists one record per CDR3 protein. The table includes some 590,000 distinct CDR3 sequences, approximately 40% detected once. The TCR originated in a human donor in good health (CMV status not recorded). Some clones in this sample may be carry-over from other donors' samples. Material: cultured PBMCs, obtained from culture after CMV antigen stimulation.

The CDR3 nucleotides are TGTGCCAGCAGCCTATCTTTCTCGCAGGCTTTCTTT. Translated: CASSLSFSQAFF. J is TRBJ1-1 and V is TRBV7-2; D gene ambiguous. The V gene's germline CDR1 is SGHTA and CDR2 FQGNSA. V gave up 5 bases and J gave up 11 bases, with 15 bases separating them. The CDR3 is 12 residues long.